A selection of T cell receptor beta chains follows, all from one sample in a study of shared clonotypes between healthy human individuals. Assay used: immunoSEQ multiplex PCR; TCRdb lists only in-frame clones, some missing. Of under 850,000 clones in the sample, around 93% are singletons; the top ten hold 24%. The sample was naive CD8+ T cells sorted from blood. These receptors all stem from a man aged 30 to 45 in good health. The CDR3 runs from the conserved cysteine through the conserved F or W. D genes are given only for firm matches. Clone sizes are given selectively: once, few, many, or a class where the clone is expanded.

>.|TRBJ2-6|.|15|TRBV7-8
TGTGCCGGAGGACAGGACTACTCTGGGGCCAACGTCCTGACTTTC
CAGGQDYSGANVLTF
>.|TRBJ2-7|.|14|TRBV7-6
TGTGCCAGCAGCCCGGGTGAGGCGTACTACGAGCAGTACTTC
CASSPGEAYYEQYF
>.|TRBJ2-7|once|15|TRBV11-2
TGTGCCAGCAGCACCCTCGGGGAGGACCACTACGAGCAGTACTTC
CASSTLGEDHYEQYF
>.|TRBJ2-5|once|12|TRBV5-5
TGTGCCAGCAGCTTGCGAGGGGAGACCCAGTACTTC
CASSLRGETQYF
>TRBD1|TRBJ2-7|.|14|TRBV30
TGTGCCTGGACGAGCCCGGGACAGATCTACGAGCAGTACTTC
CAWTSPGQIYEQYF
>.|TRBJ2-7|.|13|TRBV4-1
TGCGCCAGCAGCCAATTGCACAGCTACGAGCAGTACTTC
CASSQLHSYEQYF
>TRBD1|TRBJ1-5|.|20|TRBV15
TGTGCCACCAGCAGAGACCGACTTGATATGGGACAGTTTAGCAATCAGCCCCAGCATTTT
CATSRDRLDMGQFSNQPQHF
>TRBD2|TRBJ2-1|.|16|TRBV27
TGTGCCAGCAGTTTAGGTAGCGGGAGTTCCTACAATGAGCAGTTCTTC
CASSLGSGSSYNEQFF
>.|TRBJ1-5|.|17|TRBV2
TGTGCCAGCAGAGCCGGGACCGAATTCAATAGCAATCAGCCCCAGCATTTT
CASRAGTEFNSNQPQHF
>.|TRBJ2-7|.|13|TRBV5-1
TGCGCCAGCAGCTTGGCCGGGCTGAACGAGCAGTACTTC
CASSLAGLNEQYF
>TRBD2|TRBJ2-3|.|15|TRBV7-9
TGTGCCAGCAGCGGGGGACTAGCGGGTGTCGGTACGCAGTATTTT
CASSGGLAGVGTQYF
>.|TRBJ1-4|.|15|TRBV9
TGTGCCAGCAGCGAATGGGACATTGCGAATGAAAAACTGTTTTTT
CASSEWDIANEKLFF
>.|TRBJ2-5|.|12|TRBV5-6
TGTGCCAGCAGCTTGGTGTCTTTGACGGTCGACTTC
CASSLVSLTVDF
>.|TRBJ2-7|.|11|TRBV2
TGTGCCAGCGGAACCTCCTACGAGCAGTACTTC
CASGTSYEQYF
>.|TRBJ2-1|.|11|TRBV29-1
TGCAGCGTTGAGAGGTTCAATGAGCAGTTCTTC
CSVERFNEQFF
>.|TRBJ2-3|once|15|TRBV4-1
TGCGCCAGCAGCCAAGATGAGGAGGGCACAGATACGCAGTATTTT
CASSQDEEGTDTQYF
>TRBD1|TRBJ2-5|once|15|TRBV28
TGTGCCAGCAGTTTACGAGACAGGGGAGGAGAGACCCAGTACTTC
CASSLRDRGGETQYF
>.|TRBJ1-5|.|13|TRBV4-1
TGCGCCAGCAGCCAAGAGGGGGATCAGCCCCAGCATTTT
CASSQEGDQPQHF
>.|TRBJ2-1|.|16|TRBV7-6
TGTGCCAGCAGCTTAGATGGACTATTTCCCGGCAATGAGCAGTTCTTC
CASSLDGLFPGNEQFF
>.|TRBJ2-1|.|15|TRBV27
TGTGCCAGCAGTTTGACGCAACGCTCCTACAATGAGCAGTTCTTC
CASSLTQRSYNEQFF
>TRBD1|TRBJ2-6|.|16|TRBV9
TGTGCCAGCAGTGCGAACAGGGGGCCGGGGGCCAACGTCCTGACTTTC
CASSANRGPGANVLTF
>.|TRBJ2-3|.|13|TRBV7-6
TGTGCCAGCAGCTTGGCGGTGGGAGATACGCAGTATTTT
CASSLAVGDTQYF
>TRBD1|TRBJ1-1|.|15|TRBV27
TGTGCCAGCAGTATTGGACAGGGGGCAAGAACTGAAGCTTTCTTT
CASSIGQGARTEAFF
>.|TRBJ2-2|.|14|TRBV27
TGTGCCAGCGCAAGGGTCGGGAACACCGGGGAGCTGTTTTTT
CASARVGNTGELFF
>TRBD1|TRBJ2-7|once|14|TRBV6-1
TGTGCCAGCAGGGGGACAGGACTTAACTACGAGCAGTACTTC
CASRGTGLNYEQYF
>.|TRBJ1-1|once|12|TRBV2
TGTGCCAGCAGTGAATCCTGGGCTGAAGCTTTCTTT
CASSESWAEAFF
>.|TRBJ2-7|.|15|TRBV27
TGTGCCAGTTCCCCGACCCAAATTCAATTCTACGAGCAGTACTTC
CASSPTQIQFYEQYF
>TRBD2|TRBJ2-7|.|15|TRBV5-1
TGCGCCAGCAGCTTGGGGCAGGGCGGGGGCTACGAGCAGTACTTC
CASSLGQGGGYEQYF
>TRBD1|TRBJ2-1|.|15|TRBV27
TGTGCCAGCAGTTGGGGGACAGGGACTCGCAATGAGCAGTTCTTC
CASSWGTGTRNEQFF
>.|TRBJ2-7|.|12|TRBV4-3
TGCGCCAGCAGCCAAGTAGCGAACGAGCAGTACTTC
CASSQVANEQYF
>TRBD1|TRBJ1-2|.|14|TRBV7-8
TGTGCCAGCAGCTCGAACAGGGGTAACTATGGCTACACCTTC
CASSSNRGNYGYTF
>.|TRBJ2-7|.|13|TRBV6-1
TGTGCCAGCAGTGAATGGCTCGGGAACGAGCAGTACTTC
CASSEWLGNEQYF
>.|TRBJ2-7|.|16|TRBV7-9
TGTGCCAGCAGTTCTACCCGGGGGAAAAGCTCCTACGAGCAGTACTTC
CASSSTRGKSSYEQYF
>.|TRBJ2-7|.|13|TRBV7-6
TGTGCCAGCAGCCTAGGCGAGTCCCCTCAGCAGTACTTC
CASSLGESPQQYF
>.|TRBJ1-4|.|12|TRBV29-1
TGCAGCGTTGCAGGGGCTAATGAAAAACTGTTTTTT
CSVAGANEKLFF
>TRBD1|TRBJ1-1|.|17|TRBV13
TGTGCCAGCAGCTTAGCCGTTGAGACAGGGGGCATCACTGAAGCTTTCTTT
CASSLAVETGGITEAFF
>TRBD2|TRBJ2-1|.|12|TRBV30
TGTGCCTGGAGTGTGGGACTAGCTGAGCAGTTCTTC
CAWSVGLAEQFF
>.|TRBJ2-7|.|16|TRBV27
TGTGCCAGCAGTTTAAGAGGATGGGGAAGCTCCTACGAGCAGTACTTC
CASSLRGWGSSYEQYF
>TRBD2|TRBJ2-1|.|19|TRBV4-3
TGCGCCAGCAGCCAAGATAATCTAGCGGGGGGGACGCCCTACAATGAGCAGTTCTTC
CASSQDNLAGGTPYNEQFF
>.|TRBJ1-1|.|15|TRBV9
TGTGCCAGCAGCGTAGTACTGGGGTGGGACACTGAAGCTTTCTTT
CASSVVLGWDTEAFF
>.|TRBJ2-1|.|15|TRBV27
TGTGCCAGCAGTTTTCAGTGGGGTTTGAGGAATGAGCAGTTCTTC
CASSFQWGLRNEQFF
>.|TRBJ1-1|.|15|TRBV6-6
TGTGCCAGCAGTCACTTGGAGGGGGGGGACACTGAAGCTTTCTTT
CASSHLEGGDTEAFF
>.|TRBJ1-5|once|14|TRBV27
TGTGCCAGCAGTTTGGGAGATAGCAATCAGCCCCAGCATTTT
CASSLGDSNQPQHF
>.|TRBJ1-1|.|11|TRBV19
TGTGCCAGTAGTTTTGGGACTGAAGCTTTCTTT
CASSFGTEAFF
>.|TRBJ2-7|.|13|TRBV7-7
TGTGCCAGCAGCTTCAGGAGCTCCTACGAGCAGTACTTC
CASSFRSSYEQYF
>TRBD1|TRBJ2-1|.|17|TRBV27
TGTGCCAGCAGTTTAGCCCCTCCGACAGGGAGTAGGGATGAGCAGTTCTTC
CASSLAPPTGSRDEQFF
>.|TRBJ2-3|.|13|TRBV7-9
TGTGCCAGCAAGTCGAAGGGTAGTAATACGCAGTATTTT
CASKSKGSNTQYF
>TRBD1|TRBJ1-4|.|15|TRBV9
TGTGCCAGCAGCGCCCCGGGACAGATAAACGAAAAACTGTTTTTT
CASSAPGQINEKLFF
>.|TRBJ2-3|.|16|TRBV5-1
TGCGCCAGCAGCCCCAGCGCCGCCGCTAGCACAGATACGCAGTATTTT
CASSPSAAASTDTQYF
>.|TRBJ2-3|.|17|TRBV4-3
TGCGCCAGCAGCCAAGAAACCACTGTGACATACACAGATACGCAGTATTTT
CASSQETTVTYTDTQYF
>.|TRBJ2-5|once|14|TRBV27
TGTGCCAGCAGTTTTGGACGGGGAGTGGAGACCCAGTACTTC
CASSFGRGVETQYF
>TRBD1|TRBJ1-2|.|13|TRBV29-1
TGCAGCGTTGAAGATCGGGGGACAGGGGCCGCCGAGTTT
CSVEDRGTGAAEF
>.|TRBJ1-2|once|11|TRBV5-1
TGCGCCAGCAGGGGGGACAATGGCTACACCTTC
CASRGDNGYTF
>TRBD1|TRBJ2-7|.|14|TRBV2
TGTGCCAGCAGTGCTGACAGGGGGCTCTACGAGCAGTACTTC
CASSADRGLYEQYF
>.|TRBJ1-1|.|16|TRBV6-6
TGTGCCAGCAGAAACCCGGGACACTCCGAGGGCGCTGAAGCTTTCTTT
CASRNPGHSEGAEAFF